This TCR beta chain came from a study of T cell responses to AZD1222 COVID-19 vaccine. Germline loops: CDR1 SGHDT, CDR2 YYEEEE. Germline trimming cut 2 bases from V and 1 base from J; bases unmatched to any gene: 1. The CDR3 consists of 15 residues. Profiling relied on immunoSEQ multiplex PCR, and the TCRdb table lists in-frame clones only, not all of them. Of more than 150,000 clones listed, just under 90% were seen once; the top ten hold under 6.5%. The chain couples TRBV5-6 to TRBJ2-7; TRBD2 matches 12 bases. The sequence came from an adult in good health. The material was peripheral blood, obtained on day 0 of AZD1222 vaccination. The chain's CDR3 is CASSFGLAGSYEQYF. In nucleotides, the CDR3 is TGTGCCAGCAGCTTTGGACTAGCGGGATCCTACGAGCAGTACTTC. Combining the CDR3 with reference TRBV5-6 and TRBJ2-7 gives the whole variable domain DAGVTQSPTHLIKTRGQQVTLRCSPKSGHDTVSWYQQALGQGPQFIFQYYEEEERQRGNFPDRFSGHQFPNYSSELNVNALLLGDSALYLCASSFGLAGSYEQYFGPGTRLTVT.